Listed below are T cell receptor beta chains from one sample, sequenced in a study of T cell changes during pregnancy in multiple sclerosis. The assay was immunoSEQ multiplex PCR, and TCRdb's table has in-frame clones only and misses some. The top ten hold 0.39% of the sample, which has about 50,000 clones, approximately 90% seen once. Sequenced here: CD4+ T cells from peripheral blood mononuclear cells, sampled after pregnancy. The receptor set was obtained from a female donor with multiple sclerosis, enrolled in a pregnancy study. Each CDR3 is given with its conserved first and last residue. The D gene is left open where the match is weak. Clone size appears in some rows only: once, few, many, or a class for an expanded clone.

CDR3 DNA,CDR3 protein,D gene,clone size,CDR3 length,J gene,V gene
TGCGCCAGCAGCTTGGTGATTGGACAGGGCTACGAGCAGTACTTC,CASSLVIGQGYEQYF,TRBD1,NA,15,TRBJ2-7,TRBV5-1
TGTGCCAGCAGTGAAGGGGACAGGGGCTCGTTT,CASSEGDRGSF,TRBD1,few,11,TRBJ1-3,TRBV2
TGTGCCAGCATAAGTCCACCCGGGACAGGGGACACTGAAGCTTTCTTT,CASISPPGTGDTEAFF,TRBD1,NA,16,TRBJ1-1,TRBV28
TGCGCCAGTAAGCAGGGTAGCAACACTGAAGCTTTCTTT,CASKQGSNTEAFF,NA,NA,13,TRBJ1-1,TRBV5-1
TGTGCCAGCAGTGAACCAGACAGTGCCTACGAGCAGTACTTC,CASSEPDSAYEQYF,NA,NA,14,TRBJ2-7,TRBV6-1
TGTGCCAGCAGCGTAGGTTCCGGGACAGGGGTATACGAGCAGTACTTC,CASSVGSGTGVYEQYF,TRBD1,NA,16,TRBJ2-7,TRBV7-6
TGTGCCAGCAGTTTTAGTAGAGTAAGCTCTGGAAACACCATATATTTT,CASSFSRVSSGNTIYF,NA,NA,16,TRBJ1-3,TRBV28
TGTGCCAGCAGTTTACAACGGGGGAACACTGAAGCTTTCTTT,CASSLQRGNTEAFF,NA,NA,14,TRBJ1-1,TRBV27
TGCAGCGTTGCGAGAAGCAGTGGGCACGAGCAGTACTTC,CSVARSSGHEQYF,NA,NA,13,TRBJ2-7,TRBV29-1
TGTGCCAGCAGTGAAATAGTACGGCCGCGGGACCGAAGGGAGACCCAGTACTTC,CASSEIVRPRDRRETQYF,NA,NA,18,TRBJ2-5,TRBV6-1
TGTGCCAGCAGCCGACCGGGACAGGGGACCTACGAGCAGTACTTC,CASSRPGQGTYEQYF,TRBD1,NA,15,TRBJ2-7,TRBV11-2
TGCGCCAGCAGCCCCGGGACAGAGGATCAGCCCCAGCATTTT,CASSPGTEDQPQHF,TRBD1,NA,14,TRBJ1-5,TRBV5-1
TGTGCCAGCAGTGATACCTGGACAGAATCCTACGAGCAGTACTTC,CASSDTWTESYEQYF,NA,NA,15,TRBJ2-7,TRBV6-1
TGTGCCAGCGGGCGGGAGCCAGCCTACAATGAGCAGTTCTTC,CASGREPAYNEQFF,TRBD2,NA,14,TRBJ2-1,TRBV27
TGCGCCAGCAGCTTGGACTCGCGGGGAGCCCGTTCAGGTGAGCAGTTCTTC,CASSLDSRGARSGEQFF,NA,NA,17,TRBJ2-1,TRBV5-1
TGTGCCAGCAGCTTAGGCGTAGGGGGCGGTCAGGGTGAGCAGTTCTTC,CASSLGVGGGQGEQFF,TRBD1,NA,16,TRBJ2-1,TRBV7-7
TGTGCCAGCAGCGTCAGGACAGGGAGTCGAGAGACCCAGTACTTC,CASSVRTGSRETQYF,TRBD1,NA,15,TRBJ2-5,TRBV11-1